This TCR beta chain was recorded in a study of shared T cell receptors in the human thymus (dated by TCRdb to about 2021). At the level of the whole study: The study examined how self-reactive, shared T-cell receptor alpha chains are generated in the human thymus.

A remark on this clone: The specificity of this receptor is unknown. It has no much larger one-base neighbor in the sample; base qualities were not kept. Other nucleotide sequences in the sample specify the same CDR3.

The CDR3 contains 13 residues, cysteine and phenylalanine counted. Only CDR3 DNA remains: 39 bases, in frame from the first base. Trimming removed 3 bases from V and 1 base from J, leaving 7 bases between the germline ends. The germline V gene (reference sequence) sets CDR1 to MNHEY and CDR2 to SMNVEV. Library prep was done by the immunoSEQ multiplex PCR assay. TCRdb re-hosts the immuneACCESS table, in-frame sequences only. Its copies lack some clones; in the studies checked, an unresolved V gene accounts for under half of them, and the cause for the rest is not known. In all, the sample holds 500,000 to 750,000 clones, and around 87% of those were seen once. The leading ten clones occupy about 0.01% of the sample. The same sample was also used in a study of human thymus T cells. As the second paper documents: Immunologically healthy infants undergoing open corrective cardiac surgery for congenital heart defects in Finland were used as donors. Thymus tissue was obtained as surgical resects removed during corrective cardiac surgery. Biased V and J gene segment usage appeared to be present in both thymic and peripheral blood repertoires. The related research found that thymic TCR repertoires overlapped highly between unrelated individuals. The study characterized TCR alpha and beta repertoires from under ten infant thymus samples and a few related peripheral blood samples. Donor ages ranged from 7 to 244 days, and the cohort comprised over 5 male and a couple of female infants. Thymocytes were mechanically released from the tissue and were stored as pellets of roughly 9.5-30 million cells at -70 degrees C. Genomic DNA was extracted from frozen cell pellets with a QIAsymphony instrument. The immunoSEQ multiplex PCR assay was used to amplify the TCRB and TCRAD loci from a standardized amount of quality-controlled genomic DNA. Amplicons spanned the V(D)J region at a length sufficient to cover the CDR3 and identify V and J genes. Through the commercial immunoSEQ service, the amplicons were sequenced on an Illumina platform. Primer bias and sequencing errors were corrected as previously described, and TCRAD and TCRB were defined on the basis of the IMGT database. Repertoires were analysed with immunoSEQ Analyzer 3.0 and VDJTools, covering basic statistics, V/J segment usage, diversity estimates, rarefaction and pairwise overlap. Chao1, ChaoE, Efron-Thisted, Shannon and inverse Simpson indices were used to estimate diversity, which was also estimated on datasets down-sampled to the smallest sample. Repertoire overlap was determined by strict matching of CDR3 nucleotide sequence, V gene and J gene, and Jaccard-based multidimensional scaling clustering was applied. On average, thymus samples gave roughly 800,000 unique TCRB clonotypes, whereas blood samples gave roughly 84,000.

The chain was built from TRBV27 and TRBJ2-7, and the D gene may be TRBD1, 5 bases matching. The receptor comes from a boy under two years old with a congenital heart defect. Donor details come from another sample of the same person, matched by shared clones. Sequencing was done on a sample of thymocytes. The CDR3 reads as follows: CASSFQGSYEQYF. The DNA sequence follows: TGTGCCAGCAGTTTTCAGGGTTCCTACGAGCAGTACTTC.